These 20 T cell receptor beta chains share one sample of origin, sequenced in a study of PD-1 blockade in classical Hodgkin lymphoma. Produced via immunoSEQ multiplex PCR; TCRdb's table is partial and in-frame only. The table shows around 42,000 clones, with under 75% occurring only once. All the patients suffered relapse after autologous stem cell transplantation, and brentuximab vedotin exposure differed. The source was peripheral blood mononuclear cells (PBMCs), collected at baseline. The receptor set was obtained from a human donor with classical Hodgkin lymphoma.

This clone was seen a handful of times. CDR3 residues: CASKLGAGGNWNTEAFF. The CDR3 DNA reads as TGCGCCTCCAAGCTAGGGGCAGGGGGTAATTGGAACACTGAAGCTTTCTTT. The rearrangement joins TRBV5-1 to TRBJ1-1; TRBD1 matches at 7 bases. J lost 1 base, V lost 10 bases, and 19 bases had no gene match. Looked up from germline, CDR1 is SGHRS and CDR2 is YFSETQ. This CDR3 is 17 amino acids long.

The chain couples TRBV27 to TRBJ2-7; 7 bases map to TRBD2. The CDR3 has 15 residues. V lost 6 bases to trimming and J lost 3 bases; unmatched junction nucleotides: 11. Germline V gene sequence: CDR1 MNHEY, CDR2 SMNVEV (reference sequence). The DNA for the CDR3 is TGTGCCAGCAGGAAAAGCGGGAAACTAGACTACGAGCAGTACTTC. It translates to CASRKSGKLDYEQYF.

The V and J genes are TRBV14 and TRBJ1-2, with D unclear. The CDR3 totals 13 residues. V gave up 1 base and J gave up 4 bases, with 7 bases separating them. Looked up from germline, CDR1 is SGHDN and CDR2 is FVKESK. CDR3 nucleotide sequence: TGTGCCAGCAGCCAAGGTCGAAGCTATGGCTACACCTTC. This encodes CASSQGRSYGYTF.

The rearrangement uses TRBV7-8 and TRBJ2-1, with TRBD2 matching over 8 bases. Germline lookup yields CDR1 SGHVS and CDR2 FQNEAQ. V was pared by 1 base and J by 3 bases, with 8 bases of the junction left unmatched. This CDR3 has 17 residues. In nucleotides, the CDR3 is TGTGCCAGCAGCTTAGGCGGCGGGGGGCTTATCTACAATGAGCAGTTCTTC. This codes for CASSLGGGGLIYNEQFF.

J is TRBJ2-1 and V is TRBV19, with 10 bases identical to TRBD1. The CDR3 contains 17 residues. J lost 6 bases, V lost 3 bases, and 11 bases had no gene match. CDR1 and CDR2 (germline): LNHDA, SQIVND (reference sequence). CDR3 nucleotide sequence: TGTGCCAGTAGTATCGCCTCCGGGACAGGGGATATCAATGAGCAGTTCTTC. This codes for CASSIASGTGDINEQFF.

The J gene is TRBJ2-5, the V gene TRBV30; D possibly uses TRBD1 or TRBD2 (6 bases each). This CDR3 has 13 residues. Trimming removed 1 base at V and 6 bases at J, with 12 bases between. Germline V lookup: CDR1 GTSNPN, CDR2 SVGIG (reference sequence). The CDR3 nucleotides are TGTGCCTGGAGTGGGGTCGGGGGCCAGACCCAGTACTTC. Translating gives CAWSGVGGQTQYF.

The chain employs TRBV7-9 and TRBJ2-1, with 15 bases lining up with TRBD2. The germline gives CDR1 SEHNR, CDR2 FQNEAQ (reference sequence). Unmatched junction bases numbered 1, after V lost 8 bases and J lost 2 bases. CDR3 length: 15 residues. The CDR3 protein is CASGTSGRTYNEQFF. The CDR3, as DNA: TGTGCCAGCGGGACTAGCGGGAGGACCTACAATGAGCAGTTCTTC.

The chain couples TRBV7-6 to TRBJ2-3; D call uncertain. The CDR3 has 16 amino acids. Germline values: CDR1 SGHVS, CDR2 FNYEAQ. V was trimmed by 1 base and J by 1 base, leaving 12 bases between them. CDR3 in amino acids: CASSLGIVSGTDTQYF. The CDR3 nucleotides read TGTGCCAGCAGCTTAGGAATAGTCTCGGGCACAGATACGCAGTATTTT.

CDR3 loop: CASSPQLAGELFF. CDR3 coding DNA: TGCGCCAGCAGTCCCCAGCTGGCCGGGGAGCTGTTTTTT. V is TRBV23-1 and J is TRBJ2-2; D remains ambiguous. TRBV23-1 qualifies as an ORF whose function is uncertain. The CDR3 totals 13 residues. V shed 4 bases and J shed 6 bases, with 9 bases lying between them.

In its sample, this clone was seen once. CDR3 protein: CASSLEVRAEQYF. CDR3 DNA sequence: TGTGCCAGCAGCTTAGAAGTGCGGGCCGAGCAGTACTTC. The chain joins TRBV7-2 to TRBJ2-7; possible D gene TRBD2, 5 bases. The germline V and J ends were trimmed by 1 base and 6 bases, with 10 bases remaining between them. The CDR3 spans 13 residues. The V gene's germline CDR1 is SGHTA and CDR2 FQGNSA.

This clone ranks as medium-sized (0.01 to 0.1%). The chain combines TRBV27 with TRBJ1-5; the D is unclear. Trimming took 2 bases from V and 10 from J, leaving 12 bases between them. CDR3 length equals 13 residues. The germline CDR1 and CDR2 sequences are MNHEY and SMNVEV (reference sequence). CDR3 bases: TGTGCCAGCAGTTTAGTGGTGAGGGAACCCCAGCATTTT. Encoded protein: CASSLVVREPQHF.

The rearrangement links TRBV7-6 to TRBJ1-3, with D possibly TRBD1 on 5 matching bases. With 5 bases removed from V and 0 bases from J, the gap between germline ends came to 17 bases. CDR1 is SGHVS and CDR2 is FNYEAQ in the germline V gene. CDR3 length: 17 residues. CDR3 sequence reads: CASSPQTVRPSGNTIYF. CDR3 coding DNA: TGTGCCAGCAGCCCCCAGACAGTTCGCCCCTCTGGAAACACCATATATTTT. The variable domain in full, with the rest retrieved from reference TRBV7-6 and TRBJ1-3, is GAGVSQSPRYKVTKRGQDVALRCDPISGHVSLYWYRQALGQGPEFLTYFNYEAQQDKSGLPNDRFSAERPEGSISTLTIQRTEQRDSAMYRCASSPQTVRPSGNTIYFGEGSWLTVV.

The J gene is TRBJ1-5, the V gene TRBV7-8, with D uncertain. V dropped 1 base and J dropped 5 bases, with 12 bases sitting between them. The CDR3 contains 15 residues. The germline CDR1 and CDR2 sequences are SGHVS and FQNEAQ. The CDR3 protein is CASSLGATRDQPQHF. In DNA form, the CDR3 reads TGTGCCAGCAGCTTAGGGGCAACCCGGGATCAGCCCCAGCATTTT. The entire variable domain, with the rest obtained from reference TRBV7-8 and TRBJ1-5, is as follows: GAGVSQSPRYKVAKRGQDVALRCDPISGHVSLFWYQQALGQGPEFLTYFQNEAQLDKSGLPSDRFFAERPEGSVSTLKIQRTQQEDSAVYLCASSLGATRDQPQHFGDGTRLSIL.

J is TRBJ1-2 and V is TRBV7-9, with a tentative D call TRBD1 (5 bases). Germline CDR1 and CDR2: SEHNR and FQNEAQ (reference sequence). This CDR3 is 13 amino acids long. V was trimmed by 5 bases and J by 4 bases, leaving 11 bases between them. CDR3 amino acids: CASSGPGLYGYTF. Here the CDR3 DNA reads TGTGCCAGCAGCGGGCCGGGGCTCTATGGCTACACCTTC.

The V gene is TRBV6-5, the J gene TRBJ1-4; 8 bases agree with TRBD1. CDR3 length equals 15 residues. After removal of 4 bases from V and 10 bases from J, the junction contained 11 bases not matched to a gene. Germline-derived CDR1 and CDR2 are MNHEY and SVGAGI. This chain's CDR3 is CASSSRTGPRGKLFF. The CDR3 nucleotides are TGTGCCAGCAGTTCCAGGACAGGGCCCCGCGGAAAACTGTTTTTT.

The chain couples TRBV6-5 to TRBJ1-4; perhaps TRBD1 as D (6 bases). The CDR3 has 11 amino acids. The V end was cut by 4 bases, the J end by 15 bases, with 12 bases between. CDR1 and CDR2 (germline): MNHEY, SVGAGI. The CDR3 here is CASSWGPRMFF. CDR3 sequence (DNA): TGTGCCAGCAGTTGGGGGCCCAGGATGTTTTTT.

This clone was detected a few times. In the same sample, other DNA sequences code for this CDR3. This sequence joins TRBV6-5 and TRBJ2-5; D unresolved. Germline CDR1 reads MNHEY; CDR2 reads SVGAGI. The V end lost 6 bases, the J end lost 4 bases, and 12 bases lay between the germline ends. CDR3 length equals 13 residues. The CDR3 DNA reads TGTGCCAGCAGCCCCCCCTGGGGAGAGACCCAGTACTTC. It translates to CASSPPWGETQYF.

The chain links TRBV6-1 to TRBJ2-1, with TRBD2 matching 9 bases. From germline, CDR1 is MNHNS and CDR2 SASEGT. V dropped 4 bases and J dropped 8; count of bases not matched to a gene: 6. The CDR3 spans 14 residues. The CDR3, as DNA: TGTGCCAGCAGTGTGGGCGGGGGGGCATATGAGCAGTTCTTC. Translation: CASSVGGGAYEQFF.

The chain carries TRBV2 and TRBJ1-3, with D uncertain. V was cut by 2 bases and J by 1 base, with 6 bases left in between. Germline loops: CDR1 SNHLY, CDR2 FYNNEI. The CDR3 spans 14 residues. The CDR3 reads CASSEISSGNTIYF. Here the CDR3 DNA reads TGTGCCAGCAGTGAAATTTCTTCTGGAAACACCATATATTTT.

Sample share makes this clone medium-sized (0.01 to 0.1%). The CDR3 loop reads CASSPTGYTEAFF. CDR3 in DNA: TGTGCCAGCAGTCCTACAGGGTACACTGAAGCTTTCTTT. The V gene is TRBV6-1, the J gene TRBJ1-1; maybe TRBD1 (6 bases). This CDR3 comprises 13 residues. Looked up from germline, CDR1 is MNHNS and CDR2 is SASEGT. V was shortened by 5 bases and J by 3 bases, with 10 bases between the two germline ends.